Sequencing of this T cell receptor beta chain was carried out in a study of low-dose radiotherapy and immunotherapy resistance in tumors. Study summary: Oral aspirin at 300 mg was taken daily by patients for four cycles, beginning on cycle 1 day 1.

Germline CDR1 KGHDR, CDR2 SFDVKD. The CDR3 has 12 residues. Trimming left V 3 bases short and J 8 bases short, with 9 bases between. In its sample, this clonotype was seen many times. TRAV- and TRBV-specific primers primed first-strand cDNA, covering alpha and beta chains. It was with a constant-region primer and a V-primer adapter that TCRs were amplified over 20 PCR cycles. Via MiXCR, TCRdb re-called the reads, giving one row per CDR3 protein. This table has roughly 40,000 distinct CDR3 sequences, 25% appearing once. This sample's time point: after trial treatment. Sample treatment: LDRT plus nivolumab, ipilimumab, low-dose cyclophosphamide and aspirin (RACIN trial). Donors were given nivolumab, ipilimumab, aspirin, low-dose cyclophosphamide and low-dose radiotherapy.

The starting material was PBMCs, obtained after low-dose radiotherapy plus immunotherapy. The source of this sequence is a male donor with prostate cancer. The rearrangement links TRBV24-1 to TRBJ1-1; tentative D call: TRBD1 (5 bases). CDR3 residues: CATSDAQGEAFF. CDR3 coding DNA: TGTGCCACCAGTGATGCTCAGGGCGAAGCTTTCTTT.